Included here is one TCR beta chain sequence, with context. TCRdb ran MiXCR on the reads and lists one entry per CDR3 protein. The sample has approximately 180,000 distinct CDR3 sequences, about a sixth seen once. This entry is derived from a study of T cell repertoires in cytomegalovirus infection. Germline V gene sequence: CDR1 MNHNS, CDR2 SASEGT. The length of the CDR3 is 15 residues. The germline V and J ends were trimmed by 5 bases and 7 bases, with 18 bases remaining between them. Material for sequencing was CD8+ T cells from PBMCs. The receptor's source is a human donor in good health (CMV status not recorded). Some clones in this sample may be carry-over from other donors' samples. The chain employs TRBV6-1 and TRBJ1-5; perhaps TRBD1 as D (6 bases). The CDR3 nucleotides read TGTGCCAGCAGTCTACAAGAGGGGGTATCCCAGCCCCAGCATTTT. It yields the protein CASSLQEGVSQPQHF.